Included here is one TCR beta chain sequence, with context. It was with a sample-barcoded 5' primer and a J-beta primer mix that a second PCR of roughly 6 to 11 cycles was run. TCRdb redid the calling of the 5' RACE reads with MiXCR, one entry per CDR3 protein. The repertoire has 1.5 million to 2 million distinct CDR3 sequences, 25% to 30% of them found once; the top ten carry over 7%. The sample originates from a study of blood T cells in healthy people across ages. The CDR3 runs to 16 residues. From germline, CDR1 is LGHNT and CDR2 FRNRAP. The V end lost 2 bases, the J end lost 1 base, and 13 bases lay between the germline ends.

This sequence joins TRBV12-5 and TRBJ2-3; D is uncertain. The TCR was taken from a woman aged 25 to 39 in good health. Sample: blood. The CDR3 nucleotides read TGTGCTAGTGGTTTGACTGGTCTACCGGGCACAGATACGCAGTATTTT. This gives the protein CASGLTGLPGTDTQYF.